Only a few counts were recorded for the clone carrying this TCR beta chain. Antigen specificity is unknown. TCRB transcripts that were expressed got sequenced, as all of the isolated RNA had been reverse transcribed. The protocol was immunoSEQ multiplex PCR, while the TCRdb copy is restricted to in-frame clones and leaves out a portion. The sample has around 280,000 clones; 15% are singletons. Looked up from germline, CDR1 is MNHEY and CDR2 is SVGAGI. V was shortened by 2 bases and J by 0 bases, with 8 bases between the two germline ends. The CDR3 consists of 15 residues. The record originates from a study of beta chain features in type 1 diabetes. Purities in excess of 95% were seen in all sorted populations. Study-wide points: In every one of the four CD4+ subsets, TCRB CDR3s were moderately but significantly shorter in Type 1 diabetes patients. A possible short-template PCR bias applies equally to patients and controls. VDJ junctions in type 1 diabetes patients carried more deletions and fewer insertions.

The chain has TRBV6-5 and TRBJ1-3; the D gene is possibly TRBD1 (6 bases). This TCR derives from a man between 18 and 29 years old with type 1 diabetes. What was sequenced was naive CD4+ T cells from blood. CDR3 loop: CASSYTGRSGNTIYF. The CDR3 nucleotides read TGTGCCAGCAGTTACACAGGGCGCTCTGGAAACACCATATATTTT.